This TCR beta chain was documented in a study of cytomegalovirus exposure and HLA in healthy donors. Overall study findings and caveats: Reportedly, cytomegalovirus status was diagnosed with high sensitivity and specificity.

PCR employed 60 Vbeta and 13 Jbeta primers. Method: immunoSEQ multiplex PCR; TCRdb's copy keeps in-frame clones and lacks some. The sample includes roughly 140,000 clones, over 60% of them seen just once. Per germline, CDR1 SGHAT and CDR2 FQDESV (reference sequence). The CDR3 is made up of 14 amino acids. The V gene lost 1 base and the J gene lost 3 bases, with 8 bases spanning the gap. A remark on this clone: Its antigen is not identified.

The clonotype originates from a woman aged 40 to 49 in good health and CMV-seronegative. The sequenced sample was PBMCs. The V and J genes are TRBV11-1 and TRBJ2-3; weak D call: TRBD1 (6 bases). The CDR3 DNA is TGTGCCAGCAGCTTAGGAGGGGGAACAGATACGCAGTATTTT. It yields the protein CASSLGGGTDTQYF.